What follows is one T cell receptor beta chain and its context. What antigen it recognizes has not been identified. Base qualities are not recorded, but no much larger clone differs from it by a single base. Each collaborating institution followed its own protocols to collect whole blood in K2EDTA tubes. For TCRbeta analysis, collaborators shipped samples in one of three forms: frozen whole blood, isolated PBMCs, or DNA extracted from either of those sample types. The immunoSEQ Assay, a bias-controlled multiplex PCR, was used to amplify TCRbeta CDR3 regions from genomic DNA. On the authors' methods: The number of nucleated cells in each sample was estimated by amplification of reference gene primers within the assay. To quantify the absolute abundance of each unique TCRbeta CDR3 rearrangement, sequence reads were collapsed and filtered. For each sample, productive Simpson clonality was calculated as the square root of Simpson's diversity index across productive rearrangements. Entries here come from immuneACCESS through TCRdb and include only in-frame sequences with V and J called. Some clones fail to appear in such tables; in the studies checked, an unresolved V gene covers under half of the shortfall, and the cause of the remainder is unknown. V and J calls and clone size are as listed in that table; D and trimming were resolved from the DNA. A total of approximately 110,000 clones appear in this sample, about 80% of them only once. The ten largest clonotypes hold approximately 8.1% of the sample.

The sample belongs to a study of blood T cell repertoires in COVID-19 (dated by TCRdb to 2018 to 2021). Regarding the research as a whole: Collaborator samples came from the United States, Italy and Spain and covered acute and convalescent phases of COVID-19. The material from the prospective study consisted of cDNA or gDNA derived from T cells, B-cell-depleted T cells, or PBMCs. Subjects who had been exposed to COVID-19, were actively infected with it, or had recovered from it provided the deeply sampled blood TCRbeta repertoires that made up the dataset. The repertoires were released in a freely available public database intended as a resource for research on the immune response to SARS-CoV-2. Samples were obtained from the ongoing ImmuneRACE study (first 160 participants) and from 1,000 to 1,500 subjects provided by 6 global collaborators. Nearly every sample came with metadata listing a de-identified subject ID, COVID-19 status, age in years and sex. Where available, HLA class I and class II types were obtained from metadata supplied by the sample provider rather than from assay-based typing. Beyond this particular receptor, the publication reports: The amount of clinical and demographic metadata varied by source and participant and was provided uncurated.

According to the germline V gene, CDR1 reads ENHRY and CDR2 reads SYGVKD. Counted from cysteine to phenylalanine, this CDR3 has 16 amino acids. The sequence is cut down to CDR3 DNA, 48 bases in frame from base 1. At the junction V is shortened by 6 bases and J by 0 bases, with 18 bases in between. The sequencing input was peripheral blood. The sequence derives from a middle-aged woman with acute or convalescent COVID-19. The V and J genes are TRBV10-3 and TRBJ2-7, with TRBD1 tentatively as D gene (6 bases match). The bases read TGTGCCATCAGGGATCCCGGGACAACCAGCTCCTACGAGCAGTACTTC. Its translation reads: CAIRDPGTTSSYEQYF.